A selection of T cell receptor beta chains follows, all from one sample in a study of naive and memory T cell subsets. Each CDR3 protein gets one entry after TCRdb re-called the UMI-ligation and nested PCR reads with MiXCR. The top ten clones hold 0.75% to 1% of a sample with over 100,000 distinct CDR3 sequences, roughly 36% of them seen once. Sequencing was performed on central memory CD4+ T cells from blood. The receptor set was obtained from a human donor in good health. CDR3s include the opening cysteine and the closing phenylalanine or tryptophan. The D gene is left open where the match is weak. Only part of the rows carry a size: once, few, many, or a class if the clone is expanded.

v_gene	d_gene	j_gene	abundance	CDR3nt	CDR3aa
TRBV28	TRBD1	TRBJ2-7	-	TGTGCCAGCAGCTCTATAGGGACAGGGCCCTACGAGCAGTACTTC	CASSSIGTGPYEQYF
TRBV24-1	TRBD1	TRBJ2-1	-	TGTGCCACCAGTGATCCACCGGGACAGGGGAACAATGAGCAGTTCTTC	CATSDPPGQGNNEQFF
TRBV6-5	-	TRBJ1-4	-	TGTGCCAGCAGTTACTCGTACACTGGGACGGCGGCTAATGAAAAACTGTTTTTT	CASSYSYTGTAANEKLFF
TRBV30	TRBD1	TRBJ1-1	few	TGTGCCTGGAGTGCTTCCCTAGGGACAGCCAAGAACACTGAAGCTTTCTTT	CAWSASLGTAKNTEAFF
TRBV12-3/TRBV12-4	-	TRBJ1-1	once	TGTGCCAGCAGCCAGGACTATGAAGCTTTCTTT	CASSQDYEAFF
TRBV10-3	-	TRBJ2-7	-	TGTGCCATCAGTGAGTCGACAGGGGTGGCTAGCGGGAATAGCGAGCAGTACTTC	CAISESTGVASGNSEQYF
TRBV21-1	-	TRBJ2-5	-	TGTGCCAGCAGCATGGTAGCCGTCTCCTGGCGGGACAGAAAAGAGACCCAGTACTTC	CASSMVAVSWRDRKETQYF
TRBV10-1	-	TRBJ1-4	-	TGCGCCAGCAGTGAGTCAAAAAGTTCTCGGGGAGAAAAACTGTTTTTT	CASSESKSSRGEKLFF
TRBV5-8	-	TRBJ2-5	-	TGTGCCAGCAGCTCTAGCTACGGGGCCCAGTACTTC	CASSSSYGAQYF
TRBV19	-	TRBJ1-2	once	TGTGCCAGTAATCCGGGGAGTTACCCTAACTATGGCTACACCTTC	CASNPGSYPNYGYTF
TRBV5-1	-	TRBJ2-2	many	TGCGCCAGCAGCCCCCCGGGTTTTTTCCGCACCGGGGAGCTGTTTTTT	CASSPPGFFRTGELFF
TRBV7-2	-	TRBJ1-6	few	TGTGCCAGCAGCTTAGGCCCGGGGCCCAGTTCACCCCTCCACTTT	CASSLGPGPSSPLHF
TRBV4-1	-	TRBJ2-2	-	TGCGCCAGCAGCCAAGAGCCCCGCGCATCGAACACCGGGGAGCTGTTTTTT	CASSQEPRASNTGELFF
TRBV5-1	-	TRBJ1-4	-	TGCGCCAGCAGGCAAGATGGACAGCCGGCAAAACTGTTTTTT	CASRQDGQPAKLFF
TRBV20-1	-	TRBJ2-1	-	TGCAGTGCTAGATTTGGGCGCGGGCGGGGAGACAATGAGCAGTTCTTC	CSARFGRGRGDNEQFF
TRBV28	-	TRBJ2-7	-	TGTGCCAGCAGTTTAAGCGACCACTACGAGCAGTACTTC	CASSLSDHYEQYF
TRBV2	TRBD1	TRBJ1-6	once	TGTGCCAGCAGTCCCGTACGCGGACAGGGTTTCGTCCACTTT	CASSPVRGQGFVHF
TRBV20-1	-	TRBJ1-1	-	TGCAGTACTTACAGGATGAACACTGAAGCTTTCTTT	CSTYRMNTEAFF
TRBV12-5	-	TRBJ2-1	few	TGTGCTAGTGGTTTGTCGGGCTATGAGCAGTTCTTC	CASGLSGYEQFF
TRBV24-1	TRBD2	TRBJ2-1	-	TGTGCCACCAGTGATTCGGGACTAGCGGGAGACCCTGGCTCCTACAATGAGCAGTTCTTC	CATSDSGLAGDPGSYNEQFF
TRBV10-3	-	TRBJ2-1	once	TGTGCCATCAGTGAGCAGGGACGGAATGAGCAGTTCTTC	CAISEQGRNEQFF
TRBV20-1	TRBD1	TRBJ2-3	-	TGCAGTGCTAGACCCCATGGACAGGGGGTCTCAGATACGCAGTATTTT	CSARPHGQGVSDTQYF
TRBV18	-	TRBJ2-5	few	TGTGCCAGCTCACCGGGGTTACGGGAGACCCAGTACTTC	CASSPGLRETQYF
TRBV7-2	-	TRBJ2-3	-	TGTGCCAGCAGCCGGCTGGGGGGGCGCACAGATACGCAGTATTTT	CASSRLGGRTDTQYF
TRBV20-1	-	TRBJ1-5	-	TGCAGTGCTAAAGGGGTTCAGCCCCAGCATTTT	CSAKGVQPQHF
TRBV19	TRBD1	TRBJ2-7	-	TGTGCCAGTAGTAAACAGGGGCCGTACTACGAGCAGTACTTC	CASSKQGPYYEQYF
TRBV10-1	-	TRBJ1-5	few	TGCGCCAGCGGGACTCATAGCAATCAGCCCCAGCATTTT	CASGTHSNQPQHF
TRBV12-3/TRBV12-4	-	TRBJ1-2	-	TGTGCCAGCAGTTTAAACGGCCTTAACTATGGCTACACCTTC	CASSLNGLNYGYTF
TRBV21-1	-	TRBJ2-5	-	TGTGCCAGCAGCAAAGAGGACAGGGGTGAGACCCAGTACTTC	CASSKEDRGETQYF
TRBV4-3	-	TRBJ1-6	-	TGCGCCAGCAGCCAAGATCCGGGGTCACCCCTCCACTTT	CASSQDPGSPLHF
TRBV7-9	-	TRBJ1-3	-	TGTGCCAGCAGCTTGATCGTTGGAAACACCATATATTTT	CASSLIVGNTIYF
TRBV27	-	TRBJ1-1	-	TGTGCCAGCAGTTTCTGTTCTCGGAGCACTGAAGCTTTCTTT	CASSFCSRSTEAFF
TRBV11-1	-	TRBJ2-7	-	TGTGCCAGCAGCTTAGTGGACGGATACTACGAGCAGTACTTC	CASSLVDGYYEQYF
TRBV6-2/TRBV6-3	-	TRBJ2-7	-	TGTGCCAGCAGTTATGTAACAGGACTCTCCTACGAGCAGTACTTC	CASSYVTGLSYEQYF
TRBV7-3	TRBD2	TRBJ2-1	-	TGTGCCAGCAGCTTAACGGGCGGGAGGGCCTACAATGAGCAGTTCTTC	CASSLTGGRAYNEQFF
TRBV7-9	TRBD1	TRBJ1-1	few	TGTGCCAGCTTACGGACAGGCGAGAACACTGAAGCTTTCTTT	CASLRTGENTEAFF
TRBV2	-	TRBJ2-7	-	TGTGCCACCGCAACCTACGAGCAGTACTTC	CATATYEQYF
TRBV5-1	TRBD2	TRBJ2-1	-	TGCGCCAGCAGCTTGGTGGCTAGCGGGAACAATGAGCAGTTCTTC	CASSLVASGNNEQFF
TRBV9	TRBD1	TRBJ2-1	few	TGTGCCAGCAGGAGGACAGGGAGCTCCTACAATGAGCAGTTCTTC	CASRRTGSSYNEQFF